This T cell receptor beta chain is from a study of CD8 T cells in Susac syndrome. RNA in amounts of roughly 0.45 to 1 ug was reverse transcribed with random hexamers. Amplification of the TCR beta CDR3 was carried out by immunoSEQ multiplex PCR, which spanned a total of 54 Vbeta and 13 Jbeta segments. TCRdb analysed the immunoSEQ multiplex PCR reads with MiXCR anew, one entry per CDR3 protein. This sample has 75,000 to 100,000 distinct CDR3 sequences, with 94% found just once. The CDR3 covers 16 residues. Germline V gene sequence: CDR1 DFQATT, CDR2 SNEGSKA (reference sequence). With 5 bases clipped from V and 4 bases from J, the junction kept 11 bases outside the gene matches. The study sequenced TCR beta in blood CD8+ and CD4+ T cells. TEMRA cells were enriched by FACS, while CD8+ and CD4+ T cells were obtained through a negative isolation that was performed magnetically.

The origin of this receptor is a human donor with Susac syndrome. J is TRBJ2-7 and V is TRBV20-1; 13 bases match TRBD2. Specimen: CD8+ T cells from PBMCs. The CDR3 reads CSAYSTSGRILYEQYF. CDR3 DNA sequence: TGCAGTGCTTATTCGACTAGCGGGAGGATCTTGTACGAGCAGTACTTC.